The rows below give T cell receptor beta chains drawn from one sample of a study of cytomegalovirus exposure and HLA in healthy donors. Assay used: immunoSEQ multiplex PCR; TCRdb lists only in-frame clones, some missing. The repertoire holds 170,000 or so clones, with 80% to 90% as singletons. The sequencing input was PBMCs. Receptor source: a girl under 18 in good health and CMV-seropositive. CDR3s include the opening cysteine and the closing phenylalanine or tryptophan. D genes are given only for firm matches. Clone size is given for some rows only: seen once, a few or many times, or a class if the clone is expanded.

cdr3_aa: CASSGTFSSTDTQYF
cdr3_nt: TGTGCCAGCAGTGGGACTTTCTCGAGCACAGATACGCAGTATTTT
clone_size: NA
d_call: NA
j_call: TRBJ2-3
v_call: TRBV6-5

cdr3_aa: CASSYSGLSNEKLFF
cdr3_nt: TGTGCCAGCAGTTACTCGGGACTGAGTAATGAAAAACTGTTTTTT
clone_size: NA
d_call: NA
j_call: TRBJ1-4
v_call: TRBV6-6

cdr3_aa: CASSYAGSGANVLTF
cdr3_nt: TGTGCCAGCAGTTACGCGGGGTCTGGGGCCAACGTCCTGACTTTC
clone_size: few
d_call: NA
j_call: TRBJ2-6
v_call: TRBV6-5

cdr3_aa: CASSSSRNTEAFF
cdr3_nt: TGTGCTAGCAGCTCCTCGCGGAACACTGAAGCTTTCTTT
clone_size: NA
d_call: NA
j_call: TRBJ1-1
v_call: TRBV7-7

cdr3_aa: CASSMGTGQYGYTF
cdr3_nt: TGCGCCAGCAGCATGGGGACAGGACAATATGGCTACACCTTC
clone_size: NA
d_call: TRBD1
j_call: TRBJ1-2
v_call: TRBV5-1

cdr3_aa: CASSFRRGNTEAFF
cdr3_nt: TGTGCTAGCAGCTTTCGAAGGGGGAACACTGAAGCTTTCTTT
clone_size: NA
d_call: NA
j_call: TRBJ1-1
v_call: TRBV7-7

cdr3_aa: CASGPGQGAPGYTF
cdr3_nt: TGCGCCAGCGGCCCGGGACAGGGGGCCCCTGGCTACACCTTC
clone_size: NA
d_call: TRBD1
j_call: TRBJ1-2
v_call: TRBV5-1

cdr3_aa: CASSAPTGDGGYTF
cdr3_nt: TGTGCCAGCAGCGCCCCGACAGGGGATGGTGGCTACACCTTC
clone_size: NA
d_call: TRBD1
j_call: TRBJ1-2
v_call: TRBV9

cdr3_aa: CASSADRGNGQPQHF
cdr3_nt: TGTGCCAGCAGCGCGGACAGGGGGAATGGTCAGCCCCAGCATTTT
clone_size: NA
d_call: TRBD1
j_call: TRBJ1-5
v_call: TRBV2

cdr3_aa: CASSLYNEQFF
cdr3_nt: TGTGCCAGCAGTCTCTACAATGAGCAGTTCTTC
clone_size: NA
d_call: NA
j_call: TRBJ2-1
v_call: TRBV2

cdr3_aa: CASSRNQRGNSPLHF
cdr3_nt: TGTGCCAGCAGCCGAAATCAGAGGGGGAATTCACCCCTCCACTTT
clone_size: NA
d_call: NA
j_call: TRBJ1-6
v_call: TRBV13

cdr3_aa: CASSVAPGLKTGELFF
cdr3_nt: TGTGCCAGCAGCGTAGCTCCAGGGTTGAAAACCGGGGAGCTGTTTTTT
clone_size: NA
d_call: NA
j_call: TRBJ2-2
v_call: TRBV9

cdr3_aa: CASTGRSGPGDYNSPLHF
cdr3_nt: TGTGCCAGCACCGGACGCAGTGGCCCAGGGGACTATAATTCACCCCTCCACTTT
clone_size: NA
d_call: NA
j_call: TRBJ1-6
v_call: TRBV2

cdr3_aa: CASSSSYNYGYTF
cdr3_nt: TGTGCCAGCAGCTCTAGCTATAACTATGGCTACACCTTC
clone_size: NA
d_call: NA
j_call: TRBJ1-2
v_call: TRBV7-9

cdr3_aa: CASSPRLANTQYF
cdr3_nt: TGTGCCAGCAGCCCCCGACTAGCTAATACGCAGTATTTT
clone_size: NA
d_call: TRBD2
j_call: TRBJ2-3
v_call: TRBV7-2

cdr3_aa: CASSLGGAMEQYF
cdr3_nt: TGTGCCAGCTCACTCGGGGGGGCGATGGAGCAGTACTTC
clone_size: NA
d_call: TRBD2
j_call: TRBJ2-7
v_call: TRBV18

cdr3_aa: CASSLGQGAGSYEQYF
cdr3_nt: TGTGCCAGCTCCCTCGGACAGGGGGCAGGATCCTACGAGCAGTACTTC
clone_size: NA
d_call: TRBD1
j_call: TRBJ2-7
v_call: TRBV18

cdr3_aa: CASSPTAGIYGYTF
cdr3_nt: TGTGCCAGCTCACCTACTGCGGGAATCTATGGCTACACCTTC
clone_size: NA
d_call: NA
j_call: TRBJ1-2
v_call: TRBV18

cdr3_aa: CASSLGGWGTSGSSSYEQYF
cdr3_nt: TGTGCCAGCAGCTTAGGCGGCTGGGGGACATCAGGGAGCAGCTCCTACGAGCAGTACTTC
clone_size: NA
d_call: NA
j_call: TRBJ2-7
v_call: TRBV13

cdr3_aa: CASSQGGRGAEAFF
cdr3_nt: TGTGCCAGCAGCCAGGGAGGGAGAGGTGCTGAAGCTTTCTTT
clone_size: few
d_call: NA
j_call: TRBJ1-1
v_call: TRBV7-2

cdr3_aa: CASSLEGVEQYF
cdr3_nt: TGTGCCAGCAGCTTAGAGGGGGTCGAGCAGTACTTC
clone_size: NA
d_call: NA
j_call: TRBJ2-7
v_call: TRBV13

cdr3_aa: CASSKVWRTEKFEKLFF
cdr3_nt: TGTGCCAGCAGCAAAGTTTGGAGGACGGAGAAGTTCGAAAAACTGTTTTTT
clone_size: once
d_call: NA
j_call: TRBJ1-4
v_call: TRBV21-1

cdr3_aa: CATSRRQRAYNEQFF
cdr3_nt: TGTGCCACCAGCAGGAGACAGCGGGCCTATAATGAGCAGTTCTTC
clone_size: NA
d_call: NA
j_call: TRBJ2-1
v_call: TRBV15